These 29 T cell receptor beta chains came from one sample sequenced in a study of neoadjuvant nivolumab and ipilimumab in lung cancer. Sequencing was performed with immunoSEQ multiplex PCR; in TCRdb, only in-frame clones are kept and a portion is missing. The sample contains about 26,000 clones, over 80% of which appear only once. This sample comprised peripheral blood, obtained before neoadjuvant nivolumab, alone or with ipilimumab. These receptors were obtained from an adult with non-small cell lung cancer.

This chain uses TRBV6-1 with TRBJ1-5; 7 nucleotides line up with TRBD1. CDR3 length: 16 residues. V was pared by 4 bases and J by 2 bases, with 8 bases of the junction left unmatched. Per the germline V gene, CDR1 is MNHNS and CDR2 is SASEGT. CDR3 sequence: CASSGNQGGGNQPQHF. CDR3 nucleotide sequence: TGTGCCAGCAGTGGCAATCAGGGGGGGGGCAATCAGCCCCAGCATTTT.

CDR3: CASSQLDLGLRSGYTF. CDR3 sequence (DNA): TGCGCCAGCAGCCAGCTCGATCTTGGCCTTAGGAGCGGCTACACCTTC. The rearrangement joins TRBV4-1 to TRBJ1-2; D remains ambiguous. The V gene's germline CDR1 is MGHRA and CDR2 YSYEKL. V lost 3 bases and J 8 bases, leaving 22 bases between the germline ends. The CDR3 is 16 residues long.

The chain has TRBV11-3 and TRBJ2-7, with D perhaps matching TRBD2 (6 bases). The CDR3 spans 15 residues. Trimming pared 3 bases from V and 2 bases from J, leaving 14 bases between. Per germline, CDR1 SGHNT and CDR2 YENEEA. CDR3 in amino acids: CASSFGGLVTYEQYF. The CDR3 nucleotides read TGTGCCAGCAGCTTTGGGGGGTTGGTGACCTACGAGCAGTACTTC. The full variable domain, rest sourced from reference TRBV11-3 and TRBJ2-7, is EAGVVQSPRYKIIEKKQPVAFWCNPISGHNTLYWYLQNLGQGPELLIRYENEEAVDDSQLPKDRFSAERLKGVDSTLKIQPAELGDSAVYLCASSFGGLVTYEQYFGPGTRLTVT.

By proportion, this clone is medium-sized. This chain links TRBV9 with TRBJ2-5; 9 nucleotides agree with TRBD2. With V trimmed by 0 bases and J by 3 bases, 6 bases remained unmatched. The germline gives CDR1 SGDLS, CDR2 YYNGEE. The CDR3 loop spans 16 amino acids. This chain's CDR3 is CASSVGSGGTEETQYF. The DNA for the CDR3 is TGTGCCAGCAGCGTAGGCAGCGGGGGGACCGAAGAGACCCAGTACTTC.

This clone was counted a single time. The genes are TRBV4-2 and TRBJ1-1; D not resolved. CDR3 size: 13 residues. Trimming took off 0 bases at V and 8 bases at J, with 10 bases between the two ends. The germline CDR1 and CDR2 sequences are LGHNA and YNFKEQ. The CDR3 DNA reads TGTGCCAGCAGCCAAGAACGGTCCCTAGAAGCTTTCTTT. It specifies CASSQERSLEAFF.

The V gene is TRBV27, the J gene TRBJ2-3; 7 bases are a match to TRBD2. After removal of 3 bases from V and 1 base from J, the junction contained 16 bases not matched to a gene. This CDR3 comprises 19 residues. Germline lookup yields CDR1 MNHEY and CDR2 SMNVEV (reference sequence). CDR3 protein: CASSLSSGGWVEGTDTQYF. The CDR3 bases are TGTGCCAGCAGTTTGTCTAGCGGCGGTTGGGTTGAAGGCACAGATACGCAGTATTTT.

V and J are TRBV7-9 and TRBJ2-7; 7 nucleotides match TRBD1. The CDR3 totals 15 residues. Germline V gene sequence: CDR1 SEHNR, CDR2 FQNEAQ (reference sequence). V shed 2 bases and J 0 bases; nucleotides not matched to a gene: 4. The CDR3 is CASSLFTGVSYEQYF. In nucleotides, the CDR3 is TGTGCCAGCAGCTTATTCACAGGGGTCTCCTACGAGCAGTACTTC.

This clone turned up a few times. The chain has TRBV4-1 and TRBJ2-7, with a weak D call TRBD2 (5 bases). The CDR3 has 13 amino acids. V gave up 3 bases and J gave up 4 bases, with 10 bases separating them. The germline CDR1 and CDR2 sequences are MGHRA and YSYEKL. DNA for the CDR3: TGCGCCAGCAGCCACTTATCGGGGTACGAGCAGTACTTC. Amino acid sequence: CASSHLSGYEQYF.

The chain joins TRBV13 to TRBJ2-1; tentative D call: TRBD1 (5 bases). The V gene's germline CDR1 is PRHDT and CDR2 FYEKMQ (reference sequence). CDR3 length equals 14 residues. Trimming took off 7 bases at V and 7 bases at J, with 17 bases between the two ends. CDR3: CASISGLGRNEQFF. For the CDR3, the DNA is TGTGCCAGCATCTCAGGGCTAGGTCGGAATGAGCAGTTCTTC.

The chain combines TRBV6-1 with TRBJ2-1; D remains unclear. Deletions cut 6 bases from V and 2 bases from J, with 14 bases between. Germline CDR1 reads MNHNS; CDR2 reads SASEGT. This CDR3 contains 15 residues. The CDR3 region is CASRVLGQPYNEQFF. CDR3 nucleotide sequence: TGTGCCAGCAGGGTCTTAGGGCAGCCCTACAATGAGCAGTTCTTC.

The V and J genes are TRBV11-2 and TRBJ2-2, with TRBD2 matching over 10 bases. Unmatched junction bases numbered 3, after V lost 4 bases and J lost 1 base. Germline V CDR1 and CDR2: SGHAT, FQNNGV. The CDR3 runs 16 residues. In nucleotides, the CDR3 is TGTGCCAGCAGCTCCCCTAGCGGGGGGAACACCGGGGAGCTGTTTTTT. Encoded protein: CASSSPSGGNTGELFF. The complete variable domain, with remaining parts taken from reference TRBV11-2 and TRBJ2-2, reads EAGVAQSPRYKIIEKRQSVAFWCNPISGHATLYWYQQILGQGPKLLIQFQNNGVVDDSQLPKDRFSAERLKGVDSTLKIQPAKLEDSAVYLCASSSPSGGNTGELFFGEGSRLTVL.

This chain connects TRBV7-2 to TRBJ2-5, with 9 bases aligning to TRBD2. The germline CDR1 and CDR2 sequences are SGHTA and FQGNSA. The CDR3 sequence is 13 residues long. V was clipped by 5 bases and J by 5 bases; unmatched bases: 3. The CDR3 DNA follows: TGTGCCAGCAGCCCAACTAGCGGGGAGACCCAGTACTTC. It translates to CASSPTSGETQYF.

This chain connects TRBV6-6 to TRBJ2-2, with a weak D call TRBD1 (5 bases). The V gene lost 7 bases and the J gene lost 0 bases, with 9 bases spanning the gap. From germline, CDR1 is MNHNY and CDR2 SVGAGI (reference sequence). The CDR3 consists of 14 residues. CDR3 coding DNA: TGTGCCAGCAAGACAGCCGCGAACACCGGGGAGCTGTTTTTT. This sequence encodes CASKTAANTGELFF.

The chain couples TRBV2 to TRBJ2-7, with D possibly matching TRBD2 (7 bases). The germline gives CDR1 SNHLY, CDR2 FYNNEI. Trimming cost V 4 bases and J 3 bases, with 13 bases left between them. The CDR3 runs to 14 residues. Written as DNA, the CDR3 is TGTGCCAGCAGTGGCGGGGGCCGAGTCTACGAGCAGTACTTC. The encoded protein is CASSGGGRVYEQYF.

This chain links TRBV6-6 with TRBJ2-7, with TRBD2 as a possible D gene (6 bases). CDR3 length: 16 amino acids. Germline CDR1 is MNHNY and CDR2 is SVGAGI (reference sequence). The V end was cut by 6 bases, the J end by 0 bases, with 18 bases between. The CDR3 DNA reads TGTGCCAGCAGGGGCGCGGGATGGGCAAGCTCCTACGAGCAGTACTTC. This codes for CASRGAGWASSYEQYF.

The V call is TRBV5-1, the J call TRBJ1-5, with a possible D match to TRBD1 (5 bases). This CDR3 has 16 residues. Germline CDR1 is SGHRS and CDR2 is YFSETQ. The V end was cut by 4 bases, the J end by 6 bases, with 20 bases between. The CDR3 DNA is TGCGCCAGCAGCGCAGAGGGGAGAGCGGCGGGTCAGCCCCAGCATTTT. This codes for CASSAEGRAAGQPQHF. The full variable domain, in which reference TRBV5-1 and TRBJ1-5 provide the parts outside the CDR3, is KAGVTQTPRYLIKTRGQQVTLSCSPISGHRSVSWYQQTPGQGLQFLFEYFSETQRNKGNFPGRFSGRQFSNSRSEMNVSTLELGDSALYLCASSAEGRAAGQPQHFGDGTRLSIL.

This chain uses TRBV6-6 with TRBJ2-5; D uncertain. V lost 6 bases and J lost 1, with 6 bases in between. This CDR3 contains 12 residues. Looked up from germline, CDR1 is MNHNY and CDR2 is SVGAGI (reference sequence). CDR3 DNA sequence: TGTGCCAGCAGGGACGCCCAAGAGACCCAGTACTTC. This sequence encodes CASRDAQETQYF.

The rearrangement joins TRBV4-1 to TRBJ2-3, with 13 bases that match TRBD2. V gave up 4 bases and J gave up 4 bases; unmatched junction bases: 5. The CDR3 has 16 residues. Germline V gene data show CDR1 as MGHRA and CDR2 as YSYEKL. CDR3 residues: CASSRRLAGGSDTQYF. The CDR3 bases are TGCGCCAGCAGCCGCCGACTAGCGGGGGGCTCAGATACGCAGTATTTT.

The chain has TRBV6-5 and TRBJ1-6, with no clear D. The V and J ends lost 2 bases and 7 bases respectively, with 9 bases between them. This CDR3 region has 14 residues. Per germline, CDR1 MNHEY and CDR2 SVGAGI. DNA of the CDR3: TGTGCCAGCAGTTACGATTCCGGGAATTCACCCCTCCACTTT. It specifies CASSYDSGNSPLHF.

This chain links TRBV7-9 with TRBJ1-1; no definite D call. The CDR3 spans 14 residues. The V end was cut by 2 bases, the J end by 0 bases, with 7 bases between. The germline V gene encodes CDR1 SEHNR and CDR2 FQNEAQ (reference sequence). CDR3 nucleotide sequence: TGTGCCAGCAGCTTACATCCGGTGAACACTGAAGCTTTCTTT. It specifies CASSLHPVNTEAFF.

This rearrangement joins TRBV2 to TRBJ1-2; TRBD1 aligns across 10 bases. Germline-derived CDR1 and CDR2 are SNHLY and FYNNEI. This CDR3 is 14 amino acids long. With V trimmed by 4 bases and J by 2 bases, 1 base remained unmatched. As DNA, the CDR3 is TGTGCCAGCAGTGTGGGACAGGGGAACTATGGCTACACCTTC. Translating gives CASSVGQGNYGYTF.

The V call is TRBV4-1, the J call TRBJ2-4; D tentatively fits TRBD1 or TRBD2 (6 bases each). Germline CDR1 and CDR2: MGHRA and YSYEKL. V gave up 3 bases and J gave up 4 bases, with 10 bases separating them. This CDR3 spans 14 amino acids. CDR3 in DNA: TGCGCCAGCAGCCATTGGGGGGCAAAAAACATTCAGTACTTC. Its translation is CASSHWGAKNIQYF.

The CDR3 loop reads CASSLEGYSYNEQFF. The CDR3 coding sequence is TGTGCCAGCAGCTTAGAGGGTTACTCCTACAATGAGCAGTTCTTC. V gene TRBV7-9 combines with J gene TRBJ2-1; D is undetermined. Germline V lookup: CDR1 SEHNR, CDR2 FQNEAQ (reference sequence). V lost 1 base and J 0 bases, leaving 7 bases between the germline ends. The CDR3 covers 15 residues.

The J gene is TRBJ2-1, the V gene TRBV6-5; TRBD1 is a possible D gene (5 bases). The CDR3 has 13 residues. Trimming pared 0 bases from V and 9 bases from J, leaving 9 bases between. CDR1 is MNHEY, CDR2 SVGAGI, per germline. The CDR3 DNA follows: TGTGCCAGCAGTTACTCAGCAGGGCTTGAGCAGTTCTTC. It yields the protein CASSYSAGLEQFF.

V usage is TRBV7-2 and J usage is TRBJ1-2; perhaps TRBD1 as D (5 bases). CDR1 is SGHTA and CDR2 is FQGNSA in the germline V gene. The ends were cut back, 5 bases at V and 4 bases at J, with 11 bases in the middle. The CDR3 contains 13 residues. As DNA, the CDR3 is TGTGCCAGCAGCCCAGAGGGGACCTATGGCTACACCTTC. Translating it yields CASSPEGTYGYTF.

CDR3 residues: CASSPRGHAEAFF. The DNA of the CDR3 is TGCGCCAGCAGCCCCAGGGGGCACGCTGAAGCTTTCTTT. J is TRBJ1-1 and V is TRBV5-1, with 8 bases that match TRBD1. Germline CDR1 and CDR2: SGHRS and YFSETQ. The CDR3 contains 13 residues. Trimming removed 4 bases from V and 6 bases from J; junction bases left unmatched: 5.

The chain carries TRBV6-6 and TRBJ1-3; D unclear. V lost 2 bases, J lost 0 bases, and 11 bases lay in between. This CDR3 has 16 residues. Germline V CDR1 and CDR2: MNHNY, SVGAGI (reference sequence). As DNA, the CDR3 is TGTGCCAGCAGTTACGAACACAGCTCCTCTGGAAACACCATATATTTT. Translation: CASSYEHSSSGNTIYF.

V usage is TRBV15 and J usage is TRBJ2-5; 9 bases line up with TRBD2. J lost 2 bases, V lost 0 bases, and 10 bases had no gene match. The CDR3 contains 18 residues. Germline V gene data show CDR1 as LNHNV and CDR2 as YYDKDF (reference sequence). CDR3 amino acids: CATSRDLLAAGGQETQYF. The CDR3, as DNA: TGTGCCACCAGCAGAGATCTCCTCGCGGCGGGGGGGCAAGAGACCCAGTACTTC.

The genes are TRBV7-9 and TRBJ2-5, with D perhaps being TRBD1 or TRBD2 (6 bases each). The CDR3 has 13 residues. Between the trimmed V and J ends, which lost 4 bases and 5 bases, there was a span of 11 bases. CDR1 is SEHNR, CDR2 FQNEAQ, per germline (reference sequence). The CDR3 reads CASSSRGPETQYF. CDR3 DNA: TGTGCCAGCAGCTCCCGGGGGCCGGAGACCCAGTACTTC. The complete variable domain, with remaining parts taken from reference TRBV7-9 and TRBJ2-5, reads DTGVSQNPRHKITKRGQNVTFRCDPISEHNRLYWYRQTLGQGPEFLTYFQNEAQLEKSRLLSDRFSAERPKGSFSTLEIQRTEQGDSAMYLCASSSRGPETQYFGPGTRLLVL.